The 23 T cell receptor beta chains below all came from one sample that was sequenced in a study of technical replicates of blood from several donors. Measured with immunoSEQ multiplex PCR; TCRdb has only the in-frame clones, and not every one. The data contain some 94,000 clones, approximately 95% of them seen just once; the ten biggest clones take up around 0.37%. Material for sequencing was T cells isolated from PBMCs. Receptors originate from a human donor in good health.

The chain recombines TRBV4-3 with TRBJ2-3; 13 nucleotides line up with TRBD2. Losses at the gene ends were 0 bases for V and 4 bases for J; bases not matched to a gene: 16. This CDR3 contains 21 residues. The germline gives CDR1 LGHNA, CDR2 YSLEER. The CDR3, as DNA: TGCGCCAGCAGCCAAGATAGGCCGGTTACTAGCGGGAGGGCCGAAGCAGATACGCAGTATTTT. Translating gives CASSQDRPVTSGRAEADTQYF.

The CDR3 loop is CSVVTGPNEQFF. The CDR3 DNA reads TGCAGCGTTGTGACAGGGCCTAACGAGCAGTTCTTC. V usage is TRBV29-1 and J usage is TRBJ2-1, with 7 bases identical to TRBD1. Germline CDR1 is SQVTM and CDR2 is ANQGSEA. Losses at the gene ends were 4 bases for V and 10 bases for J; bases not matched to a gene: 7. The CDR3 is made up of 12 amino acids.

This clone was detected only once. V gene TRBV7-2 combines with J gene TRBJ2-5; D ambiguous. Trimming cost V 2 bases and J 2 bases, with 6 bases left between them. This CDR3 has 13 amino acids. From germline, CDR1 is SGHTA and CDR2 FQGNSA. The CDR3 reads CASSLPSQETQYF. CDR3 coding DNA: TGTGCCAGCAGCTTACCCTCTCAAGAGACCCAGTACTTC.

The chain couples TRBV30 to TRBJ2-7; 7 nucleotides line up with TRBD2. The CDR3 runs 14 residues. Germline V CDR1 and CDR2: GTSNPN, SVGIG (reference sequence). The V and J ends lost 0 bases and 2 bases, in that order; junction bases with no gene match: 4. The CDR3 sequence: CAWSVASGTYEQYF. DNA of the CDR3: TGTGCCTGGAGTGTCGCTAGCGGCACCTACGAGCAGTACTTC.

The CDR3 reads CASSPGQGNYYGYTF. The CDR3 nucleotides are TGTGCCAGCAGTCCCGGACAGGGGAACTACTATGGCTACACCTTC. This chain links TRBV28 with TRBJ1-2; 9 bases are a match to TRBD1. The V and J ends lost 5 bases and 3 bases, in that order; junction bases with no gene match: 7. CDR1 is MDHEN, CDR2 SYDVKM, per germline. The CDR3 extends over 15 amino acids.

This chain connects TRBV5-1 to TRBJ2-7, with a possible D match to TRBD2 (6 bases). From germline, CDR1 is SGHRS and CDR2 YFSETQ. V was clipped by 0 bases and J by 2 bases, with 12 bases between them. The CDR3 consists of 15 residues. CDR3 sequence (DNA): TGCGCCAGCAGCTTGGAGCCAGGGAGGACCTACGAGCAGTACTTC. The encoded protein is CASSLEPGRTYEQYF. Full variable domain (missing parts from reference TRBV5-1 and TRBJ2-7): KAGVTQTPRYLIKTRGQQVTLSCSPISGHRSVSWYQQTPGQGLQFLFEYFSETQRNKGNFPGRFSGRQFSNSRSEMNVSTLELGDSALYLCASSLEPGRTYEQYFGPGTRLTVT.

The V and J genes are TRBV29-1 and TRBJ2-7, with 8 positions matching TRBD2. V trimming: 3 bases; J trimming: 7 bases; junction bases outside the gene matches: 8. The germline CDR1 and CDR2 sequences are SQVTM and ANQGSEA. This CDR3 contains 13 residues. In DNA form, the CDR3 reads TGCAGCGTTGATGGCGGGAGGCTAAAAGAGCAGTACTTC. This sequence encodes CSVDGGRLKEQYF.

This chain connects TRBV28 to TRBJ2-3; D possibly corresponds to TRBD2 (5 bases). Germline loops: CDR1 MDHEN, CDR2 SYDVKM. Deletions cut 10 bases from V and 2 bases from J, with 16 bases between. This CDR3 has 14 amino acids. This chain's CDR3 is CATLLRLFTDTQYF. The CDR3 bases are TGTGCCACACTACTACGACTATTCACAGATACGCAGTATTTT.

This chain connects TRBV9 to TRBJ2-6, with a tentative D call TRBD2 (5 bases). This CDR3 has 16 residues. Trimming left V 0 bases short and J 8 bases short, with 15 bases between. Germline CDR1 reads SGDLS; CDR2 reads YYNGEE. The DNA of the CDR3 is TGTGCCAGCAGCGTAGCGGACCGGGCTAGCTCCAACGTCCTGACTTTC. Translated, it gives CASSVADRASSNVLTF.

CDR3: CAWDMGAGGGDTQYF. DNA of the CDR3: TGTGCCTGGGATATGGGAGCGGGTGGTGGAGATACGCAGTATTTT. The V call is TRBV30, the J call TRBJ2-3; D is perhaps TRBD2 (6 bases). V dropped 5 bases and J dropped 5 bases, with 20 bases sitting between them. From germline, CDR1 is GTSNPN and CDR2 SVGIG (reference sequence). CDR3 length equals 15 residues. The whole variable domain, remainder taken from reference TRBV30 and TRBJ2-3, is SQTIHQWPATLVQPVGSPLSLECTVEGTSNPNLYWYRQAAGRGLQLLFYSVGIGQISSEVPQNLSASRPQDRQFILSSKKLLLSDSGFYLCAWDMGAGGGDTQYFGPGTRLTVL.

V is TRBV4-2 and J is TRBJ2-1; D is uncertain. The CDR3 consists of 17 residues. CDR1 is LGHNA, CDR2 YNFKEQ, per germline. V was shortened by 0 bases and J by 0 bases, with 12 bases between the two germline ends. The CDR3 region is CASSQDLAASSYNEQFF. The CDR3 coding sequence is TGTGCCAGCAGCCAAGATCTGGCGGCGAGCTCCTACAATGAGCAGTTCTTC.

The chain is built from TRBV28 and TRBJ2-3, with 12 bases identical to TRBD2. Germline CDR1 MDHEN, CDR2 SYDVKM. CDR3 length equals 15 residues. The trim removed 6 bases at V and 3 bases at J, leaving 4 bases unmatched. The CDR3 nucleotides read TGTGCCAGCAGAGGACTAGCGGGAAGAACAGATACGCAGTATTTT. Its protein is CASRGLAGRTDTQYF.

The CDR3 DNA is TGTGCCAGCAGCTTAGGCCGGGGGGAAGTCTCTTTCTTT. Amino acids: CASSLGRGEVSFF. This sequence joins TRBV11-3 and TRBJ1-1, with TRBD1 as a possible D gene (5 bases). This CDR3 contains 13 residues. V lost 1 base and J lost 12, with 15 bases in between. Germline CDR1 is SGHNT and CDR2 is YENEEA.

J is TRBJ2-1 and V is TRBV5-1; TRBD2 matches at 7 bases. Germline V CDR1 and CDR2: SGHRS, YFSETQ. The V and J ends lost 3 bases and 8 bases, in that order; junction bases with no gene match: 2. This CDR3 comprises 12 residues. The CDR3 loop reads CASSWGGDEQFF. CDR3 coding DNA: TGCGCCAGCAGCTGGGGAGGGGATGAGCAGTTCTTC.

V is TRBV2 and J is TRBJ1-5; no firm D call. Germline V gene lookup returns CDR1 SNHLY and CDR2 FYNNEI. The CDR3 is made up of 14 amino acids. The V end was cut by 2 bases, the J end by 0 bases, with 5 bases between. CDR3 sequence (DNA): TGTGCCAGCAGTGAACCGTATAGCAATCAGCCCCAGCATTTT. As protein: CASSEPYSNQPQHF.

V gene TRBV6-5 combines with J gene TRBJ1-2; tentative D call: TRBD1 (6 bases). From germline, CDR1 is MNHEY and CDR2 SVGAGI. This CDR3 is 13 amino acids long. Trimming pared 5 bases from V and 4 bases from J, leaving 11 bases between. CDR3 region: CASSPTGPYGYTF. CDR3 sequence (DNA): TGTGCCAGCAGTCCAACAGGGCCCTATGGCTACACCTTC.

The chain has TRBV5-3 and TRBJ2-5; TRBD1 aligns across 9 bases. TRBV5-3 is recorded as an ORF, its role being uncertain. Germline trimming cut 4 bases from V and 1 base from J; bases unmatched to any gene: 11. CDR3 length: 17 amino acids. As DNA, the CDR3 is TGTGCCAGAAGCGGGACGGACAGGGGCACCCTCCAAGAGACCCAGTACTTC. The encoded protein is CARSGTDRGTLQETQYF.

The V gene is TRBV28, the J gene TRBJ2-7; 10 bases are shared with TRBD1. J was trimmed by 2 bases and V by 5 bases; bases with no gene match: 6. The CDR3 extends over 15 amino acids. The V gene's germline CDR1 is MDHEN and CDR2 SYDVKM. The CDR3 sequence: CASSIGTGVTYEQYF. DNA for the CDR3: TGTGCCAGCAGTATCGGGACAGGGGTTACCTACGAGCAGTACTTC.

The CDR3, as DNA: TGTGCCAGTTGGACAGGGGAAAATGAAAAACTGTTTTTT. It yields the protein CASWTGENEKLFF. The gene calls are TRBV28 and TRBJ1-4; TRBD1 matches at 9 bases. There are 13 residues in the CDR3. Germline CDR1 reads MDHEN; CDR2 reads SYDVKM. The trim removed 9 bases at V and 5 bases at J, leaving 4 bases unmatched.

This clone was counted a single time. This rearrangement joins TRBV18 to TRBJ2-7; 7 nucleotides line up with TRBD1. CDR1 KGHSH and CDR2 LQKENI come from the germline V gene. This CDR3 has 15 amino acids. J was trimmed by 0 bases and V by 1 base; bases with no gene match: 3. CDR3 amino acids: CASSPQGQSSYEQYF. CDR3 DNA: TGTGCCAGCTCACCACAGGGACAGAGCTCCTACGAGCAGTACTTC.

This chain connects TRBV21-1 to TRBJ2-7; no DNA check was done on the table's D call, TRBD2. TRBV21-1 is tagged as a pseudogene. The length of the CDR3 is 12 residues. CDR3 sequence reads: CASTRRGYEQYF. The DNA for the CDR3 is TGTGCCAGCACCCGGCGAGGCTACGAGCAGTACTTC.

The chain combines TRBV5-1 with TRBJ1-1, with D perhaps TRBD1 (5 bases). This CDR3 region has 15 residues. V lost 4 bases, J lost 0 bases, and 13 bases lay in between. In germline, CDR1 is SGHRS, CDR2 YFSETQ. The CDR3 coding sequence is TGCGCCAGCAGCCCAATGCGGGGGGTGAACACTGAAGCTTTCTTT. Translating it yields CASSPMRGVNTEAFF.

The chain couples TRBV2 to TRBJ1-2; weak D call: TRBD1 (6 bases). Germline values: CDR1 SNHLY, CDR2 FYNNEI. The CDR3 totals 17 residues. Trimming left V 0 bases short and J 5 bases short, with 19 bases between. CDR3 nucleotide sequence: TGTGCCAGCAGTGAAGCGACAGGCCGGCTAGTCCGGTATGGCTACACCTTC. This encodes CASSEATGRLVRYGYTF.